What follows are 9 T cell receptor beta chains derived from one specimen sequenced in a study of blood T cell repertoires in COVID-19. Produced via immunoSEQ multiplex PCR; TCRdb's table is partial and in-frame only. Of about 120,000 clones listed, 84% are singletons. The specimen sequenced was PBMCs or T cells enriched from blood (not recorded which). Source of these receptors: a woman aged 25 to 39 who had recovered from COVID-19.

This clone appeared a few times. The V gene is TRBV4-3, the J gene TRBJ1-5; 8 bases agree with TRBD1. This CDR3 spans 15 amino acids. V lost 0 bases to trimming and J lost 6 bases; unmatched junction nucleotides: 4. Germline-derived CDR1 and CDR2 are LGHNA and YSLEER. The CDR3 region is CASSQDSGTGQPQHF. In DNA, the CDR3 is TGCGCCAGCAGCCAAGATTCCGGGACAGGTCAGCCCCAGCATTTT.

The CDR3 loop reads CASSPRTGRTDTQYF. CDR3 DNA: TGTGCCAGCAGCCCAAGGACAGGGCGCACAGATACGCAGTATTTT. This chain connects TRBV7-3 to TRBJ2-3, with 8 bases identical to TRBD1. This CDR3 is 15 amino acids long. Trimming took 5 bases from V and 1 from J; bases not matched to a gene: 5. The germline V gene encodes CDR1 SGHTA and CDR2 FQGTGA.

The rearrangement joins TRBV4-2 to TRBJ2-5; 11 bases agree with TRBD2. There are 15 residues in the CDR3. The V segment lost 0 bases and the J segment 4 bases; nucleotides outside the gene matches: 1. Per the germline V gene, CDR1 is LGHNA and CDR2 is YNFKEQ. DNA for the CDR3: TGTGCCAGCAGCCAAGAAGGACTAGCGGGAGAGACCCAGTACTTC. Amino acid sequence: CASSQEGLAGETQYF.

The genes are TRBV7-3 and TRBJ2-1, with 13 bases fitting TRBD2. The germline gives CDR1 SGHTA, CDR2 FQGTGA. The CDR3 runs 18 residues. The V gene end was trimmed by 1 base and the J gene end by 2 bases; junction bases not matched to a gene: 5. The CDR3 DNA follows: TGTGCCAGCAGCTTAAGGGGGACTAGCGGGGATACCTACAATGAGCAGTTCTTC. This translates into CASSLRGTSGDTYNEQFF.

A few counts support this clone. CDR3 DNA sequence: TGTGCCAGCAGTGAAAAACTAGCGGGAGGGGATGAGCAGTTCTTC. As protein: CASSEKLAGGDEQFF. J is TRBJ2-1 and V is TRBV6-1, with 13 bases aligning to TRBD2. V dropped 2 bases and J dropped 8; count of bases not matched to a gene: 3. The germline CDR1 and CDR2 sequences are MNHNS and SASEGT. The CDR3 totals 15 residues.

The chain links TRBV9 to TRBJ2-1; 7 nucleotides line up with TRBD2. The trim removed 4 bases at V and 10 bases at J, leaving 8 bases unmatched. The CDR3 consists of 13 residues. Germline V gene sequence: CDR1 SGDLS, CDR2 YYNGEE. The CDR3 spells CASSPRLAPEQFF. CDR3 sequence (DNA): TGTGCCAGCAGCCCCCGACTAGCCCCAGAGCAGTTCTTC.

The V gene is TRBV7-8, the J gene TRBJ1-1; D perhaps matches TRBD1 (5 bases). V dropped 8 bases and J dropped 4 bases, with 14 bases sitting between them. This CDR3 has 13 amino acids. Germline loops: CDR1 SGHVS, CDR2 FQNEAQ. This chain's CDR3 is CASGLSGVTEAFF. The CDR3 DNA is TGTGCCAGCGGACTATCGGGGGTCACTGAAGCTTTCTTT.

The chain has TRBV28 and TRBJ1-2; no reliable D call. V was pared by 6 bases and J by 7 bases, with 9 bases between. The CDR3 runs to 11 residues. Germline V CDR1 and CDR2: MDHEN, SYDVKM. CDR3 in DNA: TGTGCCAGCAGCGGGGTTGGTGGCTACACCTTC. Translated, it gives CASSGVGGYTF.

The gene calls are TRBV29-1 and TRBJ2-3, with D perhaps TRBD1 (6 bases). The germline V gene encodes CDR1 SQVTM and CDR2 ANQGSEA. The CDR3 contains 13 residues. Trimming pared 7 bases from V and 4 bases from J, leaving 15 bases between. The chain's CDR3 is CSGEPGVSDTQYF. The CDR3 nucleotides are TGCAGCGGAGAACCAGGGGTCTCAGATACGCAGTATTTT.